Shown below are 13 T cell receptor beta chains from a single sample sequenced in a study of shared clonotypes between healthy human individuals (dated by TCRdb to the early 2020s). The method behind the library was the immunoSEQ multiplex PCR assay. TCRdb carries this immuneACCESS record with in-frame sequences only. Its versions omit some clonotypes, under half of them owing to an unresolved V gene in the studies checked, with the rest unexplained. Here the sample has around 510,000 clones; approximately 95% occur a single time. Approximately 0.06% of the sample lies in the top ten. The sample comprised naive CD4+ T cells sorted from blood. Explained via the paper, the cell subset or site label denotes: CD45RA+ positively selected. These receptors originate from a woman aged 30 to 39 in good health.

As regards this clone: The sample holds other DNA sequences that translate to the same CDR3. The CDR3 DNA reads as TGTGCCAGCAGTTTTAGGGAGGGATCCTACGAGCAGTACTTC. Translating gives CASSFREGSYEQYF. V gene TRBV28 combines with J gene TRBJ2-7, with TRBD2 identical over 7 bases. This CDR3 is 14 amino acids long. The V gene's germline CDR1 is MDHEN and CDR2 SYDVKM. After removal of 3 bases from V and 1 base from J, the junction contained 3 bases not matched to a gene.

This chain joins TRBV28 and TRBJ1-1; possibly TRBD1 for D (5 bases). V lost 6 bases and J 0 bases, leaving 17 bases between the germline ends. The CDR3 totals 16 residues. The germline gives CDR1 MDHEN, CDR2 SYDVKM. CDR3 coding DNA: TGTGCCAGCAGCTTTACCAGGGACGTTATGAACACTGAAGCTTTCTTT. Its protein product is CASSFTRDVMNTEAFF.

The rearrangement uses TRBV6-1 and TRBJ1-4; D is uncertain. Germline V lookup: CDR1 MNHNS, CDR2 SASEGT. The length of the CDR3 is 14 residues. Trimming shortened V by 1 base and J by 3 bases, and 6 bases separated the two germline ends. CDR3 DNA sequence: TGTGCCAGCAGTGAAGAATTAGCTAATGAAAAACTGTTTTTT. Translating it yields CASSEELANEKLFF.

This clone was recorded only once. The DNA of the CDR3 is TGTGCCAGCAGTACCCCGGGGGGTTCTCTCACTGAAGCTTTCTTT. It codes for CASSTPGGSLTEAFF. V is TRBV27 and J is TRBJ1-1, with D possibly matching TRBD1 (5 bases). The V and J ends lost 5 bases and 4 bases respectively, with 17 bases between them. The CDR3 contains 15 residues. Germline V CDR1 and CDR2: MNHEY, SMNVEV (reference sequence).

The V call is TRBV29-1, the J call TRBJ2-2; D might be TRBD1 (6 bases). Trimming left V 8 bases short and J 4 bases short, with 17 bases between. Germline V gives CDR1 SQVTM, CDR2 ANQGSEA. The CDR3 is 14 amino acids. The CDR3 reads CSFRSTGVTGELFF. The CDR3 region has the DNA TGCAGCTTCAGATCGACAGGAGTCACCGGGGAGCTGTTTTTT.

This clone was observed a single time. V is TRBV23-1 and J is TRBJ2-7; 13 bases agree with TRBD2. Being an ORF, TRBV23-1 has a function that is uncertain. The CDR3 runs to 13 residues. V was clipped by 10 bases and J by 5 bases; unmatched bases: 5. CDR3 in amino acids: CAILGTSGNEQYF. The CDR3 coding sequence is TGCGCCATCCTCGGGACTAGCGGGAACGAGCAGTACTTC.

In its sample, this clone was seen once. The V call is TRBV11-1, the J call TRBJ2-4; perhaps TRBD2 as D (6 bases). Per germline, CDR1 SGHAT and CDR2 FQDESV (reference sequence). V lost 6 bases and J 0 bases, leaving 6 bases between the germline ends. CDR3 length: 13 amino acids. The CDR3 sequence is CASRGLAKNIQYF. CDR3 sequence (DNA): TGTGCCAGCAGGGGACTAGCCAAAAACATTCAGTACTTC.

This chain joins TRBV13 and TRBJ2-5; D unresolved. Judging by the DNA end, TRBJ2-7 fits better; the J call may be wrong. CDR3 length: 17 amino acids. Germline assignment: CDR1 PRHDT and CDR2 FYEKMQ (reference sequence). The CDR3 DNA sequence: TGTGCCAGCAGCTTAGGCCCTGCTCGAGCCGGCTCCTACGAGCAGTACTTC. It encodes CASSLGPARAGSYEQYF.

J is TRBJ2-2 and V is TRBV18; D remains ambiguous. The CDR3 contains 14 residues. Trimming removed 1 base at V and 4 bases at J, with 7 bases between. Germline V gene sequence: CDR1 KGHSH, CDR2 LQKENI. CDR3 DNA sequence: TGTGCCAGCTCACCACTCGGGTCCACCGGGGAGCTGTTTTTT. Encoded protein: CASSPLGSTGELFF.

The gene calls are TRBV5-5 and TRBJ1-5; D is ambiguous. V lost 2 bases to trimming and J lost 7 bases, with 10 bases between them. From germline, CDR1 is SGHKS and CDR2 YYEKEE (reference sequence). This CDR3 is built from 13 residues. The CDR3 is CASSFDIGQPQHF. The CDR3 DNA reads TGTGCCAGCAGCTTCGACATAGGGCAGCCCCAGCATTTT.

V gene TRBV6-5 combines with J gene TRBJ2-6; D uncertain. Trimming shortened V by 4 bases and J by 0 bases, and 10 bases separated the two germline ends. The CDR3 is 16 residues long. CDR1 is MNHEY and CDR2 is SVGAGI in the germline V gene. This CDR3 reads CASSSTWISGANVLTF. CDR3 nucleotide sequence: TGTGCCAGCAGTTCCACATGGATCTCTGGGGCCAACGTCCTGACTTTC.

This clone was detected once. The rearrangement joins TRBV5-1 to TRBJ1-3, with TRBD1 matching 9 bases. The CDR3 covers 16 residues. V trimming: 4 bases; J trimming: 4 bases; junction bases outside the gene matches: 9. Germline V gives CDR1 SGHRS, CDR2 YFSETQ. This CDR3 is CASSLGQGVGGNTIYF. CDR3 DNA: TGCGCCAGCAGCCTGGGACAGGGTGTTGGAGGAAACACCATATATTTT.

This rearrangement joins TRBV7-8 to TRBJ2-3; 8 bases align to TRBD2. The V gene end was trimmed by 3 bases and the J gene end by 8 bases; junction bases not matched to a gene: 16. The germline CDR1 and CDR2 sequences are SGHVS and FQNEAQ. The CDR3 loop spans 17 amino acids. CDR3 amino acids: CASSFGQASGSRSTQYF. The CDR3 bases are TGTGCCAGCAGCTTTGGACAAGCGAGCGGGAGCCGGAGTACGCAGTATTTT.